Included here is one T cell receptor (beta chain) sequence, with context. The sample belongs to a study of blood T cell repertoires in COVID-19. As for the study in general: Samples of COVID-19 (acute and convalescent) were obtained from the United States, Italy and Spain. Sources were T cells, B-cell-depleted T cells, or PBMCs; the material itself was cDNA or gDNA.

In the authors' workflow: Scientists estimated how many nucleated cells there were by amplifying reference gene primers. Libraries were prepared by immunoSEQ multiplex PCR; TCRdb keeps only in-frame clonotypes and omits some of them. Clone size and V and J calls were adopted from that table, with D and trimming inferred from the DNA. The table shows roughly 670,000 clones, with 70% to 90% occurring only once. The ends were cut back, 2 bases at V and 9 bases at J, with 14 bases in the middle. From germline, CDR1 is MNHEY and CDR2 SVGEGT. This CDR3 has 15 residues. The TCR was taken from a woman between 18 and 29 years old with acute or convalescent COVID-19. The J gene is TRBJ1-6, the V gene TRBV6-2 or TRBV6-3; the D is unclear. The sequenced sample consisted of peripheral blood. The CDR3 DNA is TGTGCCAGCAGTTACCGCGCAGCCCAGGTTTCACCCCTCCACTTT. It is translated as CASSYRAAQVSPLHF.